This is a list of T cell receptor beta chains from one sample in a study of blood T cell repertoires in COVID-19. Sequencing was performed with immunoSEQ multiplex PCR; in TCRdb, only in-frame clones are kept and a portion is missing. The table records some 230,000 clones, around 87% of them present only once. Sequences were obtained from peripheral blood. All receptors derive from a woman in her forties or fifties with COVID-19, enrolled during active disease. Both conserved end residues are part of each CDR3.

j_call	v_call	cdr3_aa
TRBJ2-1	TRBV2	CASRLSGGAYNEQFF
TRBJ2-5	TRBV7-6	CASSFGAAEWEETQYF
TRBJ1-2	TRBV5-4	CASSLPGQPYGYTF
TRBJ1-6	TRBV6-2/TRBV6-3	CASSLGGPLHF
TRBJ1-2	TRBV29-1	CSVGTGSTRGYTF
TRBJ1-1	TRBV24-1	CATKGPTGFGGDTEAFF
TRBJ2-5	TRBV21-1	CASSRKGQGLRSRETQYF
TRBJ1-3	TRBV5-1	CASSQGTLGTGRSRLSGNTIYF
TRBJ1-6	TRBV19	CATAPQGFNSPLHF
TRBJ2-2	TRBV5-1	CASSLVQGLNTGELFF
TRBJ2-2	TRBV19	CASRTLAVGTGELFF
TRBJ1-2	TRBV5-6	CASSTGQGPPEGYTF
TRBJ2-3	TRBV18	CASSPTPGRHADTQYF
TRBJ2-7	TRBV28	CASSLGGQSYEQYF
TRBJ1-2	TRBV7-8	CASSLAHAVSGGYTF
TRBJ2-3	TRBV2	CASSDADTQYF
TRBJ2-3	TRBV5-7	CASSSRPPDRPKIDTQYF
TRBJ2-3	TRBV7-2	CASSYRLAGGLTDTQYF
TRBJ2-5	TRBV3-1/TRBV3-2	CASSPELGGASYQETQYF
TRBJ2-3	TRBV7-8	CASRLGRSSTDTQYF
TRBJ2-5	TRBV29-1	CSVRQQSVETQYF
TRBJ2-2	TRBV10-3	CAISVGQIISANTGELFF
TRBJ2-2	TRBV11-2	CASSRDRGAVTGELFF
TRBJ1-5	TRBV24-1	CATSDRLRRGGSNQPQHF
TRBJ1-4	TRBV19	CASRDTREKLFF
TRBJ1-6	TRBV7-8	CASSLDRGNSPLHF
TRBJ1-6	TRBV5-1	CASTREGANSPLHF
TRBJ2-3	TRBV2	CASASGQTTDTQYF
TRBJ1-2	TRBV30	CAWSVRAGAPNYGYTF
TRBJ1-6	TRBV6-5	CASLPTGVSSPLHF
TRBJ2-4	TRBV5-5	CASSQGQGRNIQYF
TRBJ2-1	TRBV7-9	CASSFLTDKEQFF
TRBJ1-2	TRBV2	CASSEATPGFHGYTF
TRBJ2-7	TRBV19	CASRFRDTSYEQYF
TRBJ1-2	TRBV5-1	CASSPDGGQRGYTF
TRBJ2-2	TRBV27	CASSDTSIRITGELFF
TRBJ1-2	TRBV5-6	CASSLDSNYGYTF
TRBJ1-1	TRBV6-6	CASFRTVVTEAFF
TRBJ2-7	TRBV2	CASSRQGIYEQYF
TRBJ2-1	TRBV5-1	CASSPGTSGHNEQFF
TRBJ1-6	TRBV27	CASRTGSPNSPLHF
TRBJ2-5	TRBV5-4	CASSLGAETQYF
TRBJ1-1	TRBV9	CASSKGRDTEAFF
TRBJ2-6	TRBV29-1	CSVERRDSGANVLTF
TRBJ2-5	TRBV6-1	CASSETGRGETQYF
TRBJ1-2	TRBV10-3	CAISESNSIYGYTF
TRBJ2-7	TRBV5-6	CASSVAGYEQYF
TRBJ1-3	TRBV6-1	CASMAGSGNTIYF
TRBJ2-3	TRBV12-3/TRBV12-4	CASSPNSQYF
TRBJ1-2	TRBV6-6	CASSYREGRDGYTF
TRBJ2-5	TRBV6-5	CASSWWDRGSETQYF
TRBJ1-4	TRBV27	CASSITGNFNEKLFF
TRBJ2-1	TRBV5-1	CASSLTVTYNEQFF
TRBJ1-5	TRBV2	CASSRPLANQPQHF
TRBJ1-3	TRBV7-6	CASSGDGYSGNTIYF
TRBJ2-1	TRBV3-1/TRBV3-2	CASSRPSVVKGLNEQFF
TRBJ1-5	TRBV19	CASNGGYNQPQHF
TRBJ2-5	TRBV18	CASSPAGQKETQYF